This TCR beta chain was profiled in a study of T-cell reconstitution after alpha-beta-depleted transplantation in children. Ten or more counts support this clonotype. A TCRbeta library incorporating unique molecular identifiers was prepared. In TCRdb, the PCR reads were re-called with MiXCR into one record per CDR3 protein. Of about 610,000 distinct CDR3 sequences listed, about 10% are singletons. With 6 bases clipped from V and 2 bases from J, the junction kept 3 bases outside the gene matches. The CDR3 is made up of 14 amino acids. Germline CDR1 reads ENHRY; CDR2 reads SYGVKD. The chain links TRBV10-3 to TRBJ2-5, with TRBD1 identical over 10 bases. The specimen was PBMCs from the stem cell graft donor, collected from the stem cell graft. This TCR derives from a human donor who donated a stem cell graft to a child with acute myeloid leukemia. The CDR3 protein is CAIRPGQGQETQYF. The DNA of the CDR3 is TGTGCCATCAGACCGGGACAGGGGCAAGAGACCCAGTACTTC.